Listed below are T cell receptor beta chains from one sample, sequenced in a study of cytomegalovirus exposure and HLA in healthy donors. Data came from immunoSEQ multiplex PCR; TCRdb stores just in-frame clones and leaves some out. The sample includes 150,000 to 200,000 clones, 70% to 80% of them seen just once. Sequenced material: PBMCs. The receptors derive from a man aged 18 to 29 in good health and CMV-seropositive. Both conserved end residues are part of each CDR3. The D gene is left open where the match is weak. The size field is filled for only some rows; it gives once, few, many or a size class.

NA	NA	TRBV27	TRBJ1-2	CASSLSGSNYGYTF	TGTGCCAGCAGTTTATCTGGCAGTAACTATGGCTACACCTTC
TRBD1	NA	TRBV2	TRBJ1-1	CASSGDRATTEAFF	TGTGCCAGCAGTGGGGACAGGGCGACCACTGAAGCTTTCTTT
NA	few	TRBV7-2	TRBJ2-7	CASSLYFAPEQYF	TGTGCCAGCAGCTTATACTTTGCACCCGAGCAGTACTTC
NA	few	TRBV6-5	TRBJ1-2	CASSYSQGKGYTF	TGTGCCAGCAGTTACTCTCAGGGGAAGGGCTACACCTTC
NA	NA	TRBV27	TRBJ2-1	CASSHLRLEVGEQFF	TGTGCCAGCAGTCACCTGCGGCTAGAGGTGGGTGAGCAGTTCTTC
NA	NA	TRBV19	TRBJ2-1	CASSISWPVNEQFF	TGTGCCAGTAGTATATCGTGGCCCGTGAATGAGCAGTTCTTC
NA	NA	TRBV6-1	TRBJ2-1	CASSGTRGGAHEQFF	TGTGCCAGCAGTGGAACACGTGGGGGGGCCCATGAGCAGTTCTTC
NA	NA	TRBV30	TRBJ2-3	CAWSVRGDTDTQYF	TGTGCCTGGAGTGTACGCGGGGACACAGATACGCAGTATTTT
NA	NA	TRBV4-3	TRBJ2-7	CASSQEIGLAYEQYF	TGCGCCAGCAGCCAAGAGATCGGACTTGCCTACGAGCAGTACTTC
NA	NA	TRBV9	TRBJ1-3	CASRGAAGNTIYF	TGTGCCAGCAGAGGGGCTGCAGGAAACACCATATATTTT
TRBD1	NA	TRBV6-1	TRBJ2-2	CASKDRLAGELFF	TGTGCCAGCAAGGACAGGTTGGCCGGGGAGCTGTTTTTT
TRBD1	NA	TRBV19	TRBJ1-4	CASRRTGGDEKLFF	TGTGCCAGTAGAAGAACAGGGGGGGATGAAAAACTGTTTTTT
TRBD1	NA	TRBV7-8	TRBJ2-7	CASSSGQVYFGDEQYF	TGTGCCAGCAGCTCAGGACAGGTTTATTTTGGAGACGAGCAGTACTTC
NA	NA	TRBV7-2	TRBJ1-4	CASSSTGSNEKLFF	TGTGCCAGCAGCTCAACAGGGTCTAATGAAAAACTGTTTTTT
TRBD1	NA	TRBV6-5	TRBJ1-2	CASSYDRDGYGYTF	TGTGCCAGCAGTTACGACAGGGACGGCTATGGCTACACCTTC
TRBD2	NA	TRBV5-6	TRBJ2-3	CASSLDGTSGGYTQYF	TGTGCCAGCAGCTTGGATGGGACTAGTGGTGGCTATACGCAGTATTTT
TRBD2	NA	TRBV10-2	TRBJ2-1	CAIGTSRNEQFF	TGCGCCATCGGGACTAGTCGGAACGAGCAGTTCTTC
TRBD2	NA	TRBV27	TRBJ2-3	CASLPAGGADTQYF	TGTGCCAGCCTTCCAGCGGGAGGAGCAGATACGCAGTATTTT
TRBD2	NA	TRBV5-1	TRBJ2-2	CASSPSGTNTGELFF	TGCGCCAGCAGTCCTAGCGGGACCAACACCGGGGAGCTGTTTTTT
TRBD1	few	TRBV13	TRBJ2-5	CASSFSGTGIQETQYF	TGTGCCAGCAGCTTTTCCGGGACAGGAATCCAAGAGACCCAGTACTTC
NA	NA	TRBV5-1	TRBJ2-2	CASSPGGLDTGELFF	TGCGCCAGCAGCCCAGGGGGACTAGATACCGGGGAGCTGTTTTTT
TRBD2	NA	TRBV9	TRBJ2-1	CASSVGAGGYNEQFF	TGTGCCAGCAGCGTTGGGGCGGGGGGGTACAATGAGCAGTTCTTC
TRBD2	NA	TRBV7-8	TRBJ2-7	CASSLAGSGTSSYEQYF	TGTGCCAGCAGCTTAGCAGGGTCGGGGACTAGCTCCTACGAGCAGTACTTC
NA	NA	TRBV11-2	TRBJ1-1	CASSSQSGWVGGEAFF	TGTGCCAGCAGCTCCCAGTCGGGGTGGGTGGGGGGTGAAGCTTTCTTT
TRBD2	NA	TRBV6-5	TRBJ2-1	CASSFLAGGDEQFF	TGTGCCAGCAGTTTTTTAGCGGGAGGGGATGAGCAGTTCTTC
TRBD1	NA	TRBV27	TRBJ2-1	CASSFLGQGFDEQFF	TGTGCCAGCAGTTTTCTCGGACAGGGTTTCGATGAGCAGTTCTTC
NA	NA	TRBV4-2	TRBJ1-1	CASSQSGTPNTEAFF	TGTGCCAGCAGCCAATCCGGGACACCCAACACTGAAGCTTTCTTT
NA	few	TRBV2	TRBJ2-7	CASSDSYEQYF	TGTGCCAGCAGTGATAGCTACGAGCAGTACTTC
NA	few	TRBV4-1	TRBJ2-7	CASSQGGDSVYEQYF	TGCGCCAGCAGCCAAGGGGGGGACAGTGTTTACGAGCAGTACTTC
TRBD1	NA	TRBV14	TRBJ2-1	CASSGRGLDEQFF	TGTGCCAGCAGCGGCAGGGGGCTAGATGAGCAGTTCTTC